This paragraph reports one T cell receptor (beta chain). Its antigen is currently unknown. The data were obtained in a study of beta chain features in type 1 diabetes. Broader study findings: Moderate but significant shortening of TCRB CDR3s was recorded in all four CD4+ subsets from Type 1 diabetes patients.

The investigators reverse transcribed all of the isolated RNA, so they sequenced expressed TCRB transcripts. Here immunoSEQ multiplex PCR was the method, and the copy in TCRdb shows in-frame clones only, minus some. The sample consists of a few hundred thousand clones, about 23% of them appearing once. Trimming removed 3 bases from V and 0 bases from J, with 10 bases in between. The CDR3 extends over 14 amino acids. Germline CDR1 and CDR2: GTSNPN and SVGIG (reference sequence). Sequencing used naive CD4+ T cells from blood. This receptor was obtained from a woman aged 30 to 39 with type 1 diabetes. The chain carries TRBV30 and TRBJ2-3; no definite D call. CDR3 sequence reads: CAWRPTFSTDTQYF. The DNA of the CDR3 is TGTGCCTGGAGGCCTACTTTTAGCACAGATACGCAGTATTTT.